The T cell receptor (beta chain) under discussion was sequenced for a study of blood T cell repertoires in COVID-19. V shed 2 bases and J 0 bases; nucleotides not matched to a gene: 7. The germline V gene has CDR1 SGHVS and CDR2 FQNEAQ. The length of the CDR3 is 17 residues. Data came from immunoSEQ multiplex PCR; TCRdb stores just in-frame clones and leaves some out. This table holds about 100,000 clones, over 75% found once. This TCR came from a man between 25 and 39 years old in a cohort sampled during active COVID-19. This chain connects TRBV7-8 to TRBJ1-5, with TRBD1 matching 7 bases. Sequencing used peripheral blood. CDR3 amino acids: CASSLYLDRNSNQPQHF. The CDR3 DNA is TGTGCCAGCAGCTTATACCTGGACAGGAATAGCAATCAGCCCCAGCATTTT.